The 14 T cell receptor beta chains reported below all come from one sample, sequenced in a study of PD-L1 blockade in urothelial cancer. Time point meaning: peripheral blood 6 weeks after treatment start. Method: immunoSEQ multiplex PCR; TCRdb's copy keeps in-frame clones and lacks some. The table shows about 76,000 clones, with around 93% occurring only once. This specimen consisted of PBMCs, obtained around atezolizumab (anti-PD-L1) treatment. These receptors all stem from a woman of 80 years or more with urothelial cancer.

The CDR3: CASSQEGTGAKISNTIYF. Here the CDR3 DNA reads TGTGCCAGCAGCCAAGAAGGGACAGGGGCTAAGATTTCAAACACCATATATTTT. V and J are TRBV4-2 and TRBJ1-3; 10 bases line up with TRBD1. In germline, CDR1 is LGHNA, CDR2 YNFKEQ. The CDR3 totals 18 residues. The trim removed 0 bases at V and 6 bases at J, leaving 11 bases unmatched.

The chain combines TRBV30 with TRBJ2-7; weak D call: TRBD2 (5 bases). This CDR3 contains 13 residues. Trimming removed 1 base at V and 2 bases at J, with 9 bases between. CDR1 and CDR2 from the germline V gene are GTSNPN and SVGIG (reference sequence). The CDR3: CAWSAGGPYEQYF. The DNA of the CDR3 is TGTGCCTGGAGTGCAGGAGGACCCTACGAGCAGTACTTC.

V is TRBV2 and J is TRBJ2-2; the match to TRBD2 covers 11 bases. Germline assignment: CDR1 SNHLY and CDR2 FYNNEI. This CDR3 spans 19 amino acids. V lost 2 bases, J lost 1 base, and 9 bases stayed unmatched. Here the CDR3 reads CASSEHQGLAGMNTGELFF. The CDR3 bases are TGTGCCAGCAGTGAACATCAAGGACTAGCGGGCATGAACACCGGGGAGCTGTTTTTT.

V is TRBV28 and J is TRBJ2-7; D is ambiguous. Germline CDR1 is MDHEN and CDR2 is SYDVKM. Trimming cost V 5 bases and J 3 bases, with 11 bases left between them. CDR3 length: 13 residues. Here the CDR3 reads CASSLQYHYEQYF. Here the CDR3 DNA reads TGTGCCAGCAGTCTGCAGTATCACTACGAGCAGTACTTC.

This rearrangement joins TRBV28 to TRBJ2-2; D might be TRBD2 (6 bases). Trimming left V 8 bases short and J 0 bases short, with 13 bases between. This CDR3 has 15 residues. Germline V gene lookup returns CDR1 MDHEN and CDR2 SYDVKM. The CDR3 nucleotides are TGTGCCAGCGGACCGTCGGGGGCGAACACCGGGGAGCTGTTTTTT. Its protein is CASGPSGANTGELFF.

The rearrangement links TRBV7-9 to TRBJ2-1, with TRBD2 matching over 8 bases. Germline CDR1 is SEHNR and CDR2 is FQNEAQ (reference sequence). CDR3 length: 12 residues. With V trimmed by 5 bases and J by 10 bases, 4 bases remained unmatched. Here the CDR3 DNA reads TGTGCCAGCAGCCAAGTAGCGGGAGAGCAGTTCTTC. Protein product: CASSQVAGEQFF.

V gene TRBV4-1 combines with J gene TRBJ2-1; D perhaps matches TRBD2 (5 bases). The CDR3 consists of 16 residues. Germline V gene data show CDR1 as MGHRA and CDR2 as YSYEKL. Trimming removed 0 bases at V and 8 bases at J, with 17 bases between. In nucleotides, the CDR3 is TGCGCCAGCAGCCAAGACGTGCCTAGCCCCTGGGATGAGCAGTTCTTC. It codes for CASSQDVPSPWDEQFF.

J is TRBJ1-1 and V is TRBV28; 7 nucleotides match TRBD1. Germline V gene sequence: CDR1 MDHEN, CDR2 SYDVKM. The V gene end was trimmed by 5 bases and the J gene end by 4 bases; junction bases not matched to a gene: 7. The CDR3 has 14 residues. The chain's CDR3 is CASSMAQGITEAFF. In DNA, the CDR3 is TGTGCCAGCAGTATGGCACAGGGGATCACTGAAGCTTTCTTT.

V usage is TRBV5-1 and J usage is TRBJ2-5; 10 positions agree with TRBD2. Germline V lookup: CDR1 SGHRS, CDR2 YFSETQ. The CDR3 length is 16 residues. Trimming cost V 0 bases and J 0 bases; bases outside gene matches: 2. The CDR3 here is CASSLAGLADQETQYF. CDR3 nucleotides: TGCGCCAGCAGCTTGGCTGGACTAGCGGACCAAGAGACCCAGTACTTC. Together with reference TRBV5-1 and TRBJ2-5, the CDR3 gives the full variable domain: KAGVTQTPRYLIKTRGQQVTLSCSPISGHRSVSWYQQTPGQGLQFLFEYFSETQRNKGNFPGRFSGRQFSNSRSEMNVSTLELGDSALYLCASSLAGLADQETQYFGPGTRLLVL.

The rearrangement uses TRBV6-1 and TRBJ1-2; tentatively, D is TRBD1 (6 bases). The CDR3 covers 16 residues. The germline CDR1 and CDR2 sequences are MNHNS and SASEGT. Trimming removed 1 base from V and 2 bases from J, with 14 bases in between. The DNA of the CDR3 is TGTGCCAGCAGTGAAGGGGGGCTCGGATCCAACTATGGCTACACCTTC. It codes for CASSEGGLGSNYGYTF.

The J gene is TRBJ1-2, the V gene TRBV7-3; 9 bases are shared with TRBD1. The length of the CDR3 is 15 residues. V lost 4 bases and J lost 6; bases outside the gene matches: 9. Germline V gene lookup returns CDR1 SGHTA and CDR2 FQGTGA. The CDR3 nucleotides are TGTGCCAGCAGCTCCTCCGGGACAGGGAAAGATGGCTACACCTTC. It yields the protein CASSSSGTGKDGYTF. The entire variable domain, with the rest obtained from reference TRBV7-3 and TRBJ1-2, is as follows: GAGVSQTPSNKVTEKGKYVELRCDPISGHTALYWYRQSLGQGPEFLIYFQGTGAADDSGLPNDRFFAVRPEGSVSTLKIQRTERGDSAVYLCASSSSGTGKDGYTFGSGTRLTVV.

The chain links TRBV2 to TRBJ2-5; D is possibly TRBD2 (6 bases). Germline V gene lookup returns CDR1 SNHLY and CDR2 FYNNEI. V was pared by 7 bases and J by 3 bases, with 18 bases between. The length of the CDR3 is 15 residues. CDR3 DNA: TGTGCCAGCACCCGGGGGAGTCCGGGGAAAGAGACCCAGTACTTC. It yields the protein CASTRGSPGKETQYF.

The rearrangement links TRBV9 to TRBJ1-5, with 7 bases fitting TRBD1. Germline-derived CDR1 and CDR2 are SGDLS and YYNGEE. Trimming cost V 4 bases and J 1 base; bases outside gene matches: 5. The CDR3 has 15 amino acids. The CDR3 loop is CASSQGVLSNQPQHF. CDR3 DNA sequence: TGTGCCAGCAGCCAGGGGGTCTTGAGCAATCAGCCCCAGCATTTT.

The genes are TRBV7-3 and TRBJ2-1; D gene uncertain. CDR3 length equals 13 residues. Looked up from germline, CDR1 is SGHTA and CDR2 is FQGTGA. Trimming took 5 bases from V and 4 from J, leaving 9 bases between them. The CDR3 DNA reads TGTGCCAGCAGCGACTTGAGGTACAATGAGCAGTTCTTC. Residues: CASSDLRYNEQFF.